This T cell receptor (beta chain) was recorded in a study of PD-1 blockade in classical Hodgkin lymphoma. Sequenced by immunoSEQ multiplex PCR; TCRdb stores in-frame clones only, minus some. The sample yields some 38,000 clones, around 76% seen once. The CDR3 loop spans 15 amino acids. Germline loops: CDR1 SGDLS, CDR2 YYNGEE. V lost 0 bases to trimming and J lost 7 bases; unmatched junction nucleotides: 3. Every one of the patients relapsed after autologous stem cell transplantation (brentuximab vedotin exposure was variable). General study results and limits: Baseline diversity was lower in partial responders and progressors than complete responders.

Of note for this clone: The antigen is undetermined.

This chain uses TRBV9 with TRBJ2-1, with TRBD2 identical over 11 bases. The receptor was derived from a human donor with classical Hodgkin lymphoma. Here the sequenced sample was peripheral blood mononuclear cells (PBMCs), taken before the second cycle of nivolumab. The CDR3 sequence: CASSVGASGGNEQFF. The CDR3 nucleotides read TGTGCCAGCAGCGTAGGGGCTAGCGGGGGGAATGAGCAGTTCTTC.